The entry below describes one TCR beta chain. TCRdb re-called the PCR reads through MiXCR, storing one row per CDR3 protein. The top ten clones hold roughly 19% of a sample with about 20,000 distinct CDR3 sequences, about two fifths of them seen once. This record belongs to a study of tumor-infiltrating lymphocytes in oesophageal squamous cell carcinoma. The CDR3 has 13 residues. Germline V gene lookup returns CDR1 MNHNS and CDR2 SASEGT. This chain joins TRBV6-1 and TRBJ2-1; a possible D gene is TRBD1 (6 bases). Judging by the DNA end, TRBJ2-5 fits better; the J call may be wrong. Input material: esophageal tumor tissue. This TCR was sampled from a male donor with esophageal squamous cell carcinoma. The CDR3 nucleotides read TGTGCCAGCAGCGGACAGCCCGTAGAGACCCAGTACTTC. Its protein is CASSGQPVETQYF.